Here is one T cell receptor beta chain with its context. The record originates from a study of shared clonotypes between healthy human individuals. V trimming: 6 bases; J trimming: 9 bases; junction bases outside the gene matches: 6. In germline, CDR1 is SNHLY, CDR2 FYNNEI. The CDR3 runs 13 residues. CD8 cells classed as naive were CD45RO-negative and positively selected for CCR7, excluding terminally differentiated effector memory CD45RA+ cells. Assay used: immunoSEQ multiplex PCR; TCRdb lists only in-frame clones, some missing. Of about 2.1 million clones in the sample, around 95% were seen once. Material: naive CD8+ T cells from PBMCs. The chain uses TRBV2 and TRBJ2-1; 9 nucleotides match TRBD1. The receptor was derived from a man aged 18 to 29 in good health. Some clones in this sample may be carry-over from other donors' samples. The CDR3 spells CASRNRGLGEQFF. The CDR3 region has the DNA TGTGCCAGCAGGAACAGGGGGCTAGGTGAGCAGTTCTTC.